Following are 15 T cell receptor beta chains from one sample sequenced in a study of graft-versus-host responses after intestinal transplantation. Assay used: immunoSEQ multiplex PCR; TCRdb lists only in-frame clones, some missing. The data hold roughly 53,000 clones, with less than 95% observed a single time. This specimen consisted of PBMCs, obtained nearly 670 days after intestinal transplant. The receptors here all came from a human patient who received an intestinal transplant, so some T cells may come from the graft donor.

This clone was counted a single time. The chain uses TRBV5-1 and TRBJ2-4, with D perhaps matching TRBD1 (6 bases). Germline V gene sequence: CDR1 SGHRS, CDR2 YFSETQ. This CDR3 has 15 residues. Trimming cost V 1 base and J 5 bases, with 13 bases left between them. In DNA form, the CDR3 reads TGCGCCAGCAGCTTGAGGGGGTTACCTGAAAACATTCAGTACTTC. It encodes CASSLRGLPENIQYF.

The gene calls are TRBV11-1 and TRBJ1-1, with 7 bases that match TRBD1. The CDR3 runs to 15 residues. With V trimmed by 5 bases and J by 7 bases, 13 bases remained unmatched. CDR1 and CDR2 (germline): SGHAT, FQDESV (reference sequence). The CDR3 spells CASSPGGPPWFEAFF. The CDR3 DNA reads as TGTGCCAGCAGCCCAGGGGGGCCCCCATGGTTTGAAGCTTTCTTT.

J is TRBJ2-7 and V is TRBV6-1; a weak D match, TRBD1 (6 bases). Germline lookup yields CDR1 MNHNS and CDR2 SASEGT. V lost 5 bases and J lost 7, with 18 bases in between. The CDR3 consists of 14 residues. The DNA for the CDR3 is TGTGCCAGCAGTAAACAGGGAATTCTAGTGGAGCAGTACTTC. Protein: CASSKQGILVEQYF.

This clone appeared once. This chain links TRBV5-1 with TRBJ2-7; possibly TRBD2 for D (6 bases). The germline V and J ends were trimmed by 4 bases and 7 bases, with 27 bases remaining between them. The CDR3 totals 17 residues. Per germline, CDR1 SGHRS and CDR2 YFSETQ. The CDR3 protein is CASSPSGRALIGIEQYF. The CDR3 nucleotides read TGCGCCAGCAGCCCGAGCGGGCGGGCTTTGATTGGTATAGAGCAGTACTTC. Variable domain in full (rest from reference TRBV5-1 and TRBJ2-7): KAGVTQTPRYLIKTRGQQVTLSCSPISGHRSVSWYQQTPGQGLQFLFEYFSETQRNKGNFPGRFSGRQFSNSRSEMNVSTLELGDSALYLCASSPSGRALIGIEQYFGPGTRLTVT.

The chain is built from TRBV30 and TRBJ2-7, with 11 bases aligning to TRBD2. This CDR3 region has 15 residues. V was clipped by 3 bases and J by 0 bases; unmatched bases: 4. Germline V gene sequence: CDR1 GTSNPN, CDR2 SVGIG (reference sequence). This chain's CDR3 is CAWSPTSGASYEQYF. The CDR3 nucleotides are TGTGCCTGGAGCCCGACTAGCGGGGCCTCCTACGAGCAGTACTTC.

The chain recombines TRBV7-6 with TRBJ1-2, with TRBD1 matching 12 bases. Germline CDR1 reads SGHVS; CDR2 reads FNYEAQ. The CDR3 is 18 residues long. V shed 5 bases and J 6 bases; nucleotides not matched to a gene: 16. CDR3 bases: TGTGCCAGCAGCCTCACTCCGGGACAGGGGGCCTGGGGTGATGGCTACACCTTC. Translated: CASSLTPGQGAWGDGYTF.

V gene TRBV7-3 combines with J gene TRBJ2-7; D is undetermined. The V gene's germline CDR1 is SGHTA and CDR2 FQGTGA. The CDR3 length is 16 residues. Trimming shortened V by 3 bases and J by 3 bases, and 18 bases separated the two germline ends. This chain's CDR3 is CASSFSLGPTRYEQYF. The CDR3 bases are TGTGCCAGCAGCTTCTCCTTGGGCCCAACCCGCTACGAGCAGTACTTC.

The chain employs TRBV12-5 and TRBJ2-5; D perhaps matches TRBD1 (6 bases). The CDR3 extends over 17 amino acids. The V end was cut by 5 bases, the J end by 4 bases, with 23 bases between. Germline loops: CDR1 LGHNT, CDR2 FRNRAP. CDR3 sequence: CASGPRVVAGEGETQYF. In nucleotides, the CDR3 is TGTGCTAGTGGTCCCCGAGTTGTGGCAGGGGAAGGAGAGACCCAGTACTTC.

The J gene is TRBJ1-2, the V gene TRBV5-4; possible D gene TRBD1, 5 bases. This CDR3 region has 13 residues. V gave up 2 bases and J gave up 8 bases, with 13 bases separating them. In germline, CDR1 is SGHNT, CDR2 YYREEE (reference sequence). CDR3 DNA: TGTGCCAGCAGCTTTCGGGGGTTGGGAGGCTACACCTTC. Translation: CASSFRGLGGYTF.

The CDR3 DNA follows: TGTGCCAGCAGTGGACTAGCGGGCCCCCAAGAGACCCAGTACTTC. Protein sequence: CASSGLAGPQETQYF. The V call is TRBV2, the J call TRBJ2-5; 10 bases fit TRBD2. V lost 4 bases, J lost 1 base, and 3 bases stayed unmatched. There are 15 residues in the CDR3. Germline V gives CDR1 SNHLY, CDR2 FYNNEI.

This clone was seen a few times. At the DNA level, this CDR3 is encoded by other sequences in the same sample as well. This chain links TRBV7-9 with TRBJ2-5; no clear D. This CDR3 is built from 11 residues. In germline, CDR1 is SEHNR, CDR2 FQNEAQ (reference sequence). Trimming pared 2 bases from V and 5 bases from J, leaving 3 bases between. The CDR3 spells CASSLSETQYF. The CDR3 nucleotides read TGTGCCAGCAGCTTATCGGAGACCCAGTACTTC.

CDR3 sequence (DNA): TGCGCCAGCAGCCAAGTACCACGACAGGGGACCGAGCAGTACTTC. As protein: CASSQVPRQGTEQYF. The chain recombines TRBV4-1 with TRBJ2-7, with 8 bases fitting TRBD1. V gave up 1 base and J gave up 6 bases; unmatched junction bases: 8. The CDR3 covers 15 residues. Germline lookup yields CDR1 MGHRA and CDR2 YSYEKL.

The chain carries TRBV6-4 and TRBJ2-3; the match to TRBD2 covers 10 bases. This CDR3 has 16 amino acids. Germline assignment: CDR1 MRHNA and CDR2 SNTAGT. Germline trimming cut 0 bases from V and 1 base from J; bases unmatched to any gene: 1. As DNA, the CDR3 is TGTGCCAGCAGTGACTCCGGGACTAGCGGCACAGATACGCAGTATTTT. This encodes CASSDSGTSGTDTQYF.

This chain joins TRBV28 and TRBJ1-6, with a weak D call TRBD1 (6 bases). This CDR3 comprises 15 residues. The V end lost 10 bases, the J end lost 7 bases, and 20 bases lay between the germline ends. Per germline, CDR1 MDHEN and CDR2 SYDVKM. CDR3 loop: CATSPDDRSNSPLHF. Written as DNA, the CDR3 is TGTGCCACCTCACCAGACGACAGGTCAAATTCACCCCTCCACTTT.

The rearrangement uses TRBV7-8 and TRBJ1-3; D uncertain. CDR1 and CDR2 (germline): SGHVS, FQNEAQ. V gave up 1 base and J gave up 8 bases, with 6 bases separating them. The CDR3 runs 12 residues. The CDR3 DNA sequence: TGTGCCAGCAGCTTAGACCGAGACACCATATATTTT. Residues: CASSLDRDTIYF.